The rows below give T cell receptor beta chains drawn from one sample of a study of T cell repertoires in cytomegalovirus infection. TCRdb independently ran MiXCR on the reads; one entry per CDR3 protein. The repertoire holds 200,000 to 250,000 distinct CDR3 sequences, with over 20% as singletons. Sequencing used CD8+ T cells from PBMCs. The source of these receptors is a human donor in good health (CMV status not recorded). Some clones in this sample may be carry-over from other donors' samples. Each CDR3 is given with its conserved first and last residue. Each record gives: D gene, J gene, clone size, V gene, CDR3 DNA, CDR3 protein. D genes are given only for firm matches. Clone size is shown for a subset of rows, as once, few, many or a class of expanded clone.

D gene: TRBD2; J gene: TRBJ2-3; clone size: NA; V gene: TRBV27; CDR3 DNA: TGTGCCAGCAGTCCCCGGGGGGGGCGGACGGATACGCAGTATTTT; CDR3 protein: CASSPRGGRTDTQYF
D gene: NA; J gene: TRBJ2-1; clone size: NA; V gene: TRBV28; CDR3 DNA: TGTGCCAGCAGTACTACAGGGTACTCCTACAATGAGCAGTTCTTC; CDR3 protein: CASSTTGYSYNEQFF
D gene: NA; J gene: TRBJ1-1; clone size: NA; V gene: TRBV6-1; CDR3 DNA: TGTGCCAGCAGTTGGACACAGAACACTGAAGCTTTCTTT; CDR3 protein: CASSWTQNTEAFF
D gene: NA; J gene: TRBJ2-3; clone size: NA; V gene: TRBV25-1; CDR3 DNA: TGTGCCAGCAGTGAATGGGGCACAGATACGCAGTATTTT; CDR3 protein: CASSEWGTDTQYF
D gene: NA; J gene: TRBJ1-1; clone size: NA; V gene: TRBV29-1; CDR3 DNA: TGCAGCGTTACGGGGGTCGCTGAAGCTTTCTTT; CDR3 protein: CSVTGVAEAFF
D gene: TRBD1; J gene: TRBJ2-2; clone size: few; V gene: TRBV6-6; CDR3 DNA: TGTGCCAGCAGTTACGCAGGGGGAAGCACCGGGGAGCTGTTTTTT; CDR3 protein: CASSYAGGSTGELFF
D gene: TRBD1; J gene: TRBJ1-1; clone size: few; V gene: TRBV28; CDR3 DNA: TGTGCCAGCAGTTTTTACACAGGGGGCTCTGAAGCTTTCTTT; CDR3 protein: CASSFYTGGSEAFF
D gene: TRBD1; J gene: TRBJ1-1; clone size: few; V gene: TRBV7-9; CDR3 DNA: TGTGCCAGCAGCGGGAGGGACAGCATGAACACTGAAGCTTTCTTT; CDR3 protein: CASSGRDSMNTEAFF
D gene: NA; J gene: TRBJ2-2; clone size: NA; V gene: TRBV20-1; CDR3 DNA: TGCAGTGCTAAGGACAGTTACAACACCGGGGAGCTGTTTTTT; CDR3 protein: CSAKDSYNTGELFF
D gene: NA; J gene: TRBJ1-1; clone size: few; V gene: TRBV28; CDR3 DNA: TGTGCCAGCAGTTCGAATCAATTTGGAGGGACTGAAGCTTTCTTT; CDR3 protein: CASSSNQFGGTEAFF
D gene: TRBD1; J gene: TRBJ1-2; clone size: few; V gene: TRBV7-6; CDR3 DNA: TGTGCCAGCAGCTTAGAGGGTGGGGACAGGGCCCCAGCTAACTATGGCTACACCTTC; CDR3 protein: CASSLEGGDRAPANYGYTF
D gene: NA; J gene: TRBJ2-7; clone size: few; V gene: TRBV7-2; CDR3 DNA: TGTGCCAGCAGCCCGGACTACGAGCAGTACTTC; CDR3 protein: CASSPDYEQYF
D gene: NA; J gene: TRBJ2-7; clone size: few; V gene: TRBV4-2; CDR3 DNA: TGTGCCAGCAGCCAAGATCGGTCCCACGAGCAGTACTTC; CDR3 protein: CASSQDRSHEQYF
D gene: TRBD1; J gene: TRBJ1-2; clone size: NA; V gene: TRBV11-2; CDR3 DNA: TGTGCCAGCAGCACGGGACAGGGGAGCTATGGCTACACCTTC; CDR3 protein: CASSTGQGSYGYTF
D gene: TRBD1; J gene: TRBJ1-3; clone size: few; V gene: TRBV7-6; CDR3 DNA: TGTGCCAGCAGCCCCGCCGGACAGGGGAACACCATATATTTT; CDR3 protein: CASSPAGQGNTIYF
D gene: NA; J gene: TRBJ2-5; clone size: few; V gene: TRBV10-3; CDR3 DNA: TGTGCCATCAGTGAGGACCGAGGCGAGACCCAGTACTTC; CDR3 protein: CAISEDRGETQYF
D gene: TRBD2; J gene: TRBJ2-5; clone size: few; V gene: TRBV28; CDR3 DNA: TGTGCCAGCAGTATTAGCGGGGCCGCCGCAGAGACCCAGTACTTC; CDR3 protein: CASSISGAAAETQYF
D gene: TRBD2; J gene: TRBJ2-1; clone size: many; V gene: TRBV7-6; CDR3 DNA: TGTGCCAGCAGCTCAACTAGCGGGGGGGCTTACTACAATGAGCAGTTCTTC; CDR3 protein: CASSSTSGGAYYNEQFF
D gene: NA; J gene: TRBJ1-5; clone size: many; V gene: TRBV28; CDR3 DNA: TGTGCCAGCAGTTTTCTCCTAAGCAATCAGCCCCAGCATTTT; CDR3 protein: CASSFLLSNQPQHF
D gene: NA; J gene: TRBJ1-4; clone size: few; V gene: TRBV13; CDR3 DNA: TGTGCCAGCAGCCTCAGACAGGCTGAGGAAAAACTGTTTTTT; CDR3 protein: CASSLRQAEEKLFF